These 2 T cell receptor beta chains were sequenced from one sample in a study of CD8 T cells in ankylosing spondylitis (dated by TCRdb to 2015 to 2018). The receptor library was made with 5' RACE. Instrument on record: Illumina HiSeq 2500. TCRdb's own reprocessing of the public reads used fastp at Q25 and MiXCR and kept productive beta chains. Identical CDR3 protein sequences are pooled into one entry, listed with their most common genes and DNA. This sample is represented by 300,000 to 400,000 distinct CDR3 sequences; approximately 22% of them were singletons. The leading ten clones occupy around 13% of the sample. Sequencing was carried out using blood, either unsorted or a sorted T cell fraction (not recorded which). The receptors were gathered from a male donor with ankylosing spondylitis or in good health (not recorded which).

This clonotype appeared a few times. V gene TRBV20-1 combines with J gene TRBJ2-1; a weak D match, TRBD1 (6 bases). Germline CDR1 DFQATT, CDR2 SNEGSKA (reference sequence). V dropped 2 bases and J dropped 9 bases, with 17 bases sitting between them. The CDR3 extends over 14 amino acids. The DNA of the CDR3 is TGCAGTGCTAGAAAGGGACACCTACCGGGTGAGCAGTTCTTC. Protein sequence: CSARKGHLPGEQFF.

CDR3 region: CSVGVHYEQYF. CDR3 nucleotide sequence: TGCAGCGTTGGCGTACACTACGAGCAGTACTTC. This rearrangement joins TRBV29-1 to TRBJ2-7; D unresolved. This CDR3 has 11 residues. With 4 bases removed from V and 3 bases from J, the gap between germline ends came to 7 bases. The V gene's germline CDR1 is SQVTM and CDR2 ANQGSEA.